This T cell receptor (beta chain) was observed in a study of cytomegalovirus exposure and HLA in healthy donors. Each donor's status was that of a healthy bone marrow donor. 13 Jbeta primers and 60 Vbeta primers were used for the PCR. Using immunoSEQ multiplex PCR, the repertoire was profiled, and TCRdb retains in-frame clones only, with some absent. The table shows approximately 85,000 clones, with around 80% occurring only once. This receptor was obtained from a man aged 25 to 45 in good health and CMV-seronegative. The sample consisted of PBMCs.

The CDR3 sequence: CSVEKEGWGNGYTF. For the CDR3, the DNA is TGCAGCGTTGAGAAGGAGGGGTGGGGAAACGGCTACACCTTC. The V call is TRBV29-1, the J call TRBJ1-2, with a tentative D call TRBD1 (5 bases). V was trimmed by 3 bases and J by 8 bases, leaving 19 bases between them. Per the germline V gene, CDR1 is SQVTM and CDR2 is ANQGSEA. This CDR3 contains 14 residues.